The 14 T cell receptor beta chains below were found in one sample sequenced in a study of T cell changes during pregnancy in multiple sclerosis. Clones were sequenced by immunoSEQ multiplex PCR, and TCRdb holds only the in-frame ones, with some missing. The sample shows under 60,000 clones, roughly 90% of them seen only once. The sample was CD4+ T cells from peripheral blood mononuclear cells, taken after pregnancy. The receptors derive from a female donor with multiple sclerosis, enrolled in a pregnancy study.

The CDR3 DNA reads TGTGCCAGCAGCGCGCGGGACAGCGAAGAGGGCTACACCTTC. Protein: CASSARDSEEGYTF. The chain employs TRBV7-2 and TRBJ1-2; 7 positions agree with TRBD1. Germline V gene data show CDR1 as SGHTA and CDR2 as FQGNSA. The length of the CDR3 is 14 residues. The V and J ends lost 5 bases and 8 bases, in that order; junction bases with no gene match: 11.

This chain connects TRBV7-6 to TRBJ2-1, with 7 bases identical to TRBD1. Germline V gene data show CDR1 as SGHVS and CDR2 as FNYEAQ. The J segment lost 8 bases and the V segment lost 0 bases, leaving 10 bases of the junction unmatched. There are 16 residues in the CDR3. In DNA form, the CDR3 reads TGTGCCAGCAGCTTAGCTCCTACGACAGGGATAGATGAGCAGTTCTTC. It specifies CASSLAPTTGIDEQFF.

The CDR3 reads CASKLGGAQLNEQFF. The CDR3 nucleotides read TGTGCCAGCAAATTAGGGGGGGCCCAACTCAATGAGCAGTTCTTC. The V gene is TRBV6-1, the J gene TRBJ2-1; D might be TRBD2 (7 bases). V shed 7 bases and J shed 6 bases, with 19 bases lying between them. The CDR3 runs 15 residues. Germline CDR1 is MNHNS and CDR2 is SASEGT.

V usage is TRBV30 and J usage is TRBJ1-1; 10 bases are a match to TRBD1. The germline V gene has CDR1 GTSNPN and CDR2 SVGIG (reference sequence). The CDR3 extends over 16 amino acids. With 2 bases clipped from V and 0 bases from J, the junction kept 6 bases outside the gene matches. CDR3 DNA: TGTGCCTGGAGTAAATGGACAGGGGGTGTGAACACTGAAGCTTTCTTT. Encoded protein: CAWSKWTGGVNTEAFF. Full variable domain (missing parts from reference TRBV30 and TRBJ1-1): SQTIHQWPATLVQPVGSPLSLECTVEGTSNPNLYWYRQAAGRGLQLLFYSVGIGQISSEVPQNLSASRPQDRQFILSSKKLLLSDSGFYLCAWSKWTGGVNTEAFFGQGTRLTVV.

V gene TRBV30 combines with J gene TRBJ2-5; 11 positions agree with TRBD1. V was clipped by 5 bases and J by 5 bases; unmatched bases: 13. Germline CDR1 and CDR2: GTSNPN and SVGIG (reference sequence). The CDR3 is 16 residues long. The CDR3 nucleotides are TGTGCCTGGTGCCACCCCGGGACAGGGGGTGTCGAGACCCAGTACTTC. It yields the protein CAWCHPGTGGVETQYF.

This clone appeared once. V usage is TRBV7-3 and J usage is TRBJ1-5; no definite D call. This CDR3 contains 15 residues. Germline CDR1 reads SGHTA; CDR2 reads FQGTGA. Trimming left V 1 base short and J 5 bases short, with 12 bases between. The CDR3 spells CASSLISGSDQPQHF. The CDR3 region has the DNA TGTGCCAGCAGCTTAATCTCGGGGTCAGATCAGCCCCAGCATTTT.

CDR3 protein: CASSEQGLVYGYTF. The CDR3 DNA is TGTGCCAGTAGTGAACAGGGTCTCGTCTATGGCTACACCTTC. This chain joins TRBV19 and TRBJ1-2; tentative D call: TRBD1 (6 bases). The germline gives CDR1 LNHDA, CDR2 SQIVND (reference sequence). Trimming removed 5 bases at V and 4 bases at J, with 14 bases between. This CDR3 has 14 amino acids.

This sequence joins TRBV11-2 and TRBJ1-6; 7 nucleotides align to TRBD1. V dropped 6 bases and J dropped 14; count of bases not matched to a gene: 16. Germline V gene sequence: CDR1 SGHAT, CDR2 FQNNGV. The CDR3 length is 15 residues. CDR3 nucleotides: TGTGCCAGCAGGCCCGTCGGACAGGCCCCGGCGGCCCTCCACTTT. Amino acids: CASRPVGQAPAALHF.

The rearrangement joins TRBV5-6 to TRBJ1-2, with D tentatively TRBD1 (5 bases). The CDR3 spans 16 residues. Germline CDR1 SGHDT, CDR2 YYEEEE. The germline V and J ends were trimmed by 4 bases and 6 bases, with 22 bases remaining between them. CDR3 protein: CASSPTDSPLHHGYTF. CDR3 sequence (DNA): TGTGCCAGCAGCCCAACCGACAGTCCACTGCACCATGGCTACACCTTC.

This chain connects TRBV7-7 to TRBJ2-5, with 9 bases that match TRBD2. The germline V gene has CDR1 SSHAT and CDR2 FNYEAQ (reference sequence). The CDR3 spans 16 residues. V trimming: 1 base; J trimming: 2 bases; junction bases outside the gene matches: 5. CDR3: CASSLVGSGGQETQYF. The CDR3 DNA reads TGTGCCAGCAGCTTAGTGGGTAGCGGGGGACAAGAGACCCAGTACTTC.

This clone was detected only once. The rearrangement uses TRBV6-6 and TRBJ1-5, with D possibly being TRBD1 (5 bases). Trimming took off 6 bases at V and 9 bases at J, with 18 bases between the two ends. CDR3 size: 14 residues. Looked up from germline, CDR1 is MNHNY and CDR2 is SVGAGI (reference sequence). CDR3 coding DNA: TGTGCCAGCAGGGCCGAGGCAGGGTCAGGGCCCCAGCATTTT. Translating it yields CASRAEAGSGPQHF.

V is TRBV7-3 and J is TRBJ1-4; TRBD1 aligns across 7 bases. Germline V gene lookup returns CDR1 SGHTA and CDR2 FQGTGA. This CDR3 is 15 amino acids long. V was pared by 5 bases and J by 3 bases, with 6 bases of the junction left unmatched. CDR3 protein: CASSHRDSPNEKLFF. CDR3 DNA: TGTGCCAGCAGCCACCGGGACAGCCCTAATGAAAAACTGTTTTTT.

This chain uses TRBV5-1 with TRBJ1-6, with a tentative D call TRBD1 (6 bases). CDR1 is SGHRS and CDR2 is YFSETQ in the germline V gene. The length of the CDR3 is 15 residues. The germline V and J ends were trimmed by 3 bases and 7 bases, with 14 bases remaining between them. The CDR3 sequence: CASSSMGGQNSPLHF. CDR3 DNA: TGCGCCAGCAGCTCCATGGGGGGGCAGAATTCACCCCTCCACTTT.

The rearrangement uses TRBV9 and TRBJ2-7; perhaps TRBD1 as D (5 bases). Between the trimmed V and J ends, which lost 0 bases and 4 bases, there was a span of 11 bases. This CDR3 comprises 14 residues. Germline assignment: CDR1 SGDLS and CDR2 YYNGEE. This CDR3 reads CASSVEPNRYEQYF. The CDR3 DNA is TGTGCCAGCAGCGTAGAACCTAACAGGTACGAGCAGTACTTC.